This T cell receptor beta chain was profiled in a study of immune cell composition in non-small cell lung cancer. Findings of the study overall: No significant correlation existed between pack-years smoked and tumour clonality. Dominant in vivo tumour-associated clones were not shown to share tumour-reactive sequences.

The germline V gene has CDR1 SGDLS and CDR2 YYNGEE. V gave up 0 bases and J gave up 5 bases; unmatched junction bases: 6. The CDR3 has 15 residues. Frozen unsorted single-cell suspensions supplied the genomic DNA. Sequencing used immunoSEQ multiplex PCR; TCRdb keeps in-frame clones, though not all of them. There are fewer than 4,000 clones in the sample; around four fifths occur only once, and roughly 8.9% lies in the top ten. With regard to this clone: The antigen is not known.

The chain links TRBV9 to TRBJ2-3, with 7 bases fitting TRBD2. Sequencing was done on a sample of lung tumor tissue. The clonotype comes from a human donor with non-small cell lung cancer. In nucleotides, the CDR3 is TGTGCCAGCAGCGTAGACGGGAGGTATGAAGATACGCAGTATTTT. This sequence encodes CASSVDGRYEDTQYF.